The 8 T cell receptor beta chains in this list originate from one sample, sequenced in a study of CD8+ T cells in alopecia areata (dated by TCRdb to the late 2010s). The library came from the immunoSEQ multiplex PCR assay. For TCR sequencing, RNA was extracted from every sample and reverse transcribed into cDNA to serve as template. TCRdb took this table from immuneACCESS and kept in-frame rearrangements with V and J called. Such tables lack part of the clones; where checked against another copy, unresolved V genes explain under half of the gap, and the rest is unexplained. This sample is represented by 150,000 to 200,000 clones; around three fifths of them were singletons. The ten largest make up approximately 15% of the sample. According to the study, the label for this sample's time point signals: about 5 months on oral tofacitinib. The meaning of the sample's treatment or condition label: oral pan-JAK inhibitor, 5-10 mg twice daily.

Sequencing used CD4+ T cells sorted from blood, obtained at week 24, from a patient treated with tofacitinib. The receptors derive from a human donor with alopecia areata.

The chain combines TRBV27 with TRBJ1-1; a weak D match, TRBD1 (6 bases). The V and J ends lost 6 bases and 2 bases respectively, with 13 bases between them. The CDR3 runs to 14 residues. Germline CDR1 and CDR2: MNHEY and SMNVEV (reference sequence). CDR3 protein: CASSRRGDNTEAFF. CDR3 DNA: TGTGCCAGCAGCCGTAGGGGGGATAACACTGAAGCTTTCTTT.

DNA for the CDR3: TGTGCCAGCAGTGACAGAGCGGCTTTCTTT. Its protein is CASSDRAAFF. The chain is built from TRBV6-1 and TRBJ1-1, with D unclear. This CDR3 comprises 10 residues. Germline V gene lookup returns CDR1 MNHNS and CDR2 SASEGT. V was pared by 3 bases and J by 11 bases, with 7 bases between.

This chain joins TRBV9 and TRBJ2-3; D not resolved. This CDR3 is 13 amino acids long. V lost 0 bases to trimming and J lost 3 bases, with 5 bases between them. Germline CDR1 SGDLS, CDR2 YYNGEE. Here the CDR3 reads CASSVEWTDTQYF. In nucleotides, the CDR3 is TGTGCCAGCAGCGTAGAGTGGACAGATACGCAGTATTTT.

The chain employs TRBV29-1 and TRBJ2-2; D is possibly TRBD2 (7 bases). This CDR3 region has 15 residues. The germline V gene has CDR1 SQVTM and CDR2 ANQGSEA. Trimming took off 4 bases at V and 4 bases at J, with 16 bases between the two ends. The CDR3 coding sequence is TGCAGCGTTGGTTCGAGGGGGGGCGGCACCGGGGAGCTGTTTTTT. As protein: CSVGSRGGGTGELFF.

V usage is TRBV6-5 and J usage is TRBJ1-2; D unresolved. The CDR3 is 13 residues long. V was cut by 0 bases and J by 8 bases, with 10 bases left in between. Germline CDR1 MNHEY, CDR2 SVGAGI. DNA for the CDR3: TGTGCCAGCAGTTACTCGTCAGCCTGGGGCTACACCTTC. The encoded protein is CASSYSSAWGYTF.

J is TRBJ1-5 and V is TRBV19; TRBD1 is a possible D gene (5 bases). This CDR3 region has 13 residues. The V end lost 8 bases, the J end lost 4 bases, and 12 bases lay between the germline ends. The germline gives CDR1 LNHDA, CDR2 SQIVND (reference sequence). CDR3 nucleotide sequence: TGTGCCAGTCTTCGGGACCCAAATCAGCCCCAGCATTTT. Protein: CASLRDPNQPQHF.

The chain uses TRBV19 and TRBJ2-7; a weak D match, TRBD2 (6 bases). This CDR3 is built from 13 residues. Trimming removed 3 bases from V and 5 bases from J, with 11 bases in between. Germline V gives CDR1 LNHDA, CDR2 SQIVND (reference sequence). As DNA, the CDR3 is TGTGCCAGTAGTATGGATTCGGGGGACGAGCAGTACTTC. Its protein product is CASSMDSGDEQYF. Looking up the rest from reference TRBV19 and TRBJ2-7 gives the full variable domain: DGGITQSPKYLFRKEGQNVTLSCEQNLNHDAMYWYRQDPGQGLRLIYYSQIVNDFQKGDIAEGYSVSREKKESFPLTVTSAQKNPTAFYLCASSMDSGDEQYFGPGTRLTVT.

This clone showed up just a few times. The chain employs TRBV7-2 and TRBJ1-2; D is possibly TRBD1 (5 bases). The CDR3 length is 14 residues. From germline, CDR1 is SGHTA and CDR2 FQGNSA. Trimming shortened V by 4 bases and J by 4 bases, and 13 bases separated the two germline ends. The CDR3 coding sequence is TGTGCCAGCAGCTCTATCCCAGGGACCTATGGCTACACCTTC. As protein: CASSSIPGTYGYTF.